The rows below give T cell receptor beta chains drawn from one sample of a study of CD8+ T cells in alopecia areata. The repertoire was sequenced with immunoSEQ multiplex PCR; TCRdb's copy has only in-frame clones and lacks some. The profile shows 150,000 or so clones, 87% of them singletons. The specimen was CD8+ T cells sorted from blood, collected at week 0. These receptors were obtained from a human donor with alopecia areata. The CDR3 runs from the conserved cysteine through the conserved F or W. The D gene is left open where the match is weak. Size tells how often a clone was seen (once, few, many) or the class of an expanded clone, and some rows leave it out.

TRBV9,NA,TRBJ2-6,NA,TGTGCCAGCAGCGTAGCGCCCAGCGGTACTACAACCTCTGGGGCCAACGTCCTGACTTTC,CASSVAPSGTTTSGANVLTF
TRBV7-8,NA,TRBJ2-7,NA,TGTGCCAGCAGCTTAGCGCCGGGCGGGCTCGCCCACTACGAGCAGTACTTC,CASSLAPGGLAHYEQYF
TRBV5-6,NA,TRBJ2-1,NA,TGTGCCAGCAGCTGGACGGTGAATGAGCAGTTCTTC,CASSWTVNEQFF
TRBV27,NA,TRBJ1-1,NA,TGTGCCAGCAGTTTGGCCATGAACACTGAAGCTTTCTTT,CASSLAMNTEAFF
TRBV7-8,NA,TRBJ1-5,NA,TGTGCCAGCAGCGCTGACAGATGGAATCAGCCCCAGCATTTT,CASSADRWNQPQHF
TRBV29-1,NA,TRBJ1-2,NA,TGCAGCGTTCCGTTAGGGGCAGGTGGCTACACCTTC,CSVPLGAGGYTF
TRBV2,NA,TRBJ2-5,NA,TGTGCCAGCCTCGGCCTAGCAGGAGAGACCCAGTACTTC,CASLGLAGETQYF
TRBV30,NA,TRBJ1-2,NA,TGTGCCTGGAGTGTACCGTCAGCGACTAACTATGGCTACACCTTC,CAWSVPSATNYGYTF
TRBV29-1,NA,TRBJ2-7,NA,TGCAGCGTTGAATCGGCGGGCATATCCTACGAGCAGTACTTC,CSVESAGISYEQYF
TRBV7-6,NA,TRBJ1-1,NA,TGTGCCAGCAGCTTAGGAGAAGGCAGGGAAAGCACTGAAGCTTTCTTT,CASSLGEGRESTEAFF
TRBV14,NA,TRBJ2-1,NA,TGTGCCAGCAGCCAAGATCGGCCCAGCGGGCTCATGGATGAGCAGTTCTTC,CASSQDRPSGLMDEQFF
TRBV4-2,NA,TRBJ2-4,NA,TGTGCCAGCAGCCAAGCAGGGTTGGGCAACATTCAGTACTTC,CASSQAGLGNIQYF
TRBV4-1,NA,TRBJ1-1,TRBD1,TGCGCCAGCAGCCAAGCGTGGACAGGGGGAAACACTGAAGCTTTCTTT,CASSQAWTGGNTEAFF
TRBV14,NA,TRBJ1-4,NA,TGTGCCAGCAGCCAGCAGTTGGGGACCGACTCTGAAAAACTGTTTTTT,CASSQQLGTDSEKLFF
TRBV7-2,NA,TRBJ1-1,NA,TGTGCCAGCAGCATACTACAGGGCCTAATGAACACTGAAGCTTTCTTT,CASSILQGLMNTEAFF
TRBV2,once,TRBJ2-7,NA,TGTGCCAGTACAGGGCTACAATCCTACGAGCAGTACTTC,CASTGLQSYEQYF
TRBV27,NA,TRBJ2-6,TRBD1,TGTGCCAGCAGTTTCGGACAGGCGGTAGGCTCTGGGGCCAACGTCCTGACTTTC,CASSFGQAVGSGANVLTF
TRBV7-9,NA,TRBJ2-7,NA,TGTGCCAGCAGCCCCACCGGGACGCGCTCCTACGAGCAGTACTTC,CASSPTGTRSYEQYF
TRBV6-5,NA,TRBJ2-1,TRBD2,TGTGCCAGCAGTCCATCCCCTAGCGGCCTCAATGAGCAGTTCTTC,CASSPSPSGLNEQFF
TRBV10-2,NA,TRBJ2-7,NA,TGCGCCAGCAGGGACGGATCCTCCTACGAGCAGTACTTC,CASRDGSSYEQYF
TRBV11-2,NA,TRBJ2-1,NA,TGTGCCAGCAGCTTGGGTCTCAATGAGCAGTTCTTC,CASSLGLNEQFF
TRBV29-1,NA,TRBJ2-1,NA,TGCAGCGTTGACAGGCCCAACAATGAGCAGTTCTTC,CSVDRPNNEQFF
TRBV27,NA,TRBJ2-5,NA,TGTGCCAGCACCAAGGCGGGCTACCAAGAGACCCAGTACTTC,CASTKAGYQETQYF
TRBV4-1,NA,TRBJ2-1,NA,TGCGCCAGCAGCCAAGGTCGTAAATATGAGCAGTTCTTC,CASSQGRKYEQFF
TRBV6-5,NA,TRBJ2-2,TRBD1,TGTGCCAGCAGTTGGGGACAGGGGTTAACCGGGGAGCTGTTTTTT,CASSWGQGLTGELFF
TRBV9,NA,TRBJ1-1,NA,TGTGCCAGCAGCGTAGGAGGTGGATTGAACACTGAAGCTTTCTTT,CASSVGGGLNTEAFF
TRBV14,NA,TRBJ2-1,NA,TGTGCCAGCAGTCTGAACAACAATGAGCAGTTCTTC,CASSLNNNEQFF
TRBV5-1,NA,TRBJ2-3,NA,TGCGCCAGCAGCTTCCGGGGGCGAATGAATACAGATACGCAGTATTTT,CASSFRGRMNTDTQYF
TRBV6-1,NA,TRBJ2-7,NA,TGTGCCAGCAGTGACACGGAGTTTGGCCCCTACGAGCAGTACTTC,CASSDTEFGPYEQYF
TRBV27,NA,TRBJ2-3,TRBD2,TGTGCCAGCAGTTCGCTAGCGGGGGGAGGGGCAGATACGCAGTATTTT,CASSSLAGGGADTQYF
TRBV11-2,NA,TRBJ2-4,NA,TGTGCCAGCAGCTTAGATCAATGGGGGGGCGAAGCCAAAAACATTCAGTACTTC,CASSLDQWGGEAKNIQYF
TRBV6-5,NA,TRBJ2-1,NA,TGTGCCAGCAGTAAAGCCGGGACGAACAATGAGCAGTTCTTC,CASSKAGTNNEQFF
TRBV7-8,NA,TRBJ2-7,NA,TGTGCCAGCAGCTTAGTCGGGGGCATCTACGAGCAGTACTTC,CASSLVGGIYEQYF
TRBV6-5,NA,TRBJ1-2,NA,TGTGCCAGCAGTTACCACCAGCGAGGTGATGGCTACACCTTC,CASSYHQRGDGYTF
TRBV7-9,NA,TRBJ2-2,TRBD2,TGTGCCAGCAGCGCTTCTACTAGCGGAGACACCGGGGAGCTGTTTTTT,CASSASTSGDTGELFF
TRBV5-4,NA,TRBJ2-7,NA,TGTGCCAGCAGCACGACCGCTCAGGAGCAGTACTTC,CASSTTAQEQYF
TRBV29-1,NA,TRBJ2-5,NA,TGCAGCGTTGAAGATCCAGCGTACCAAGAGACCCAGTACTTC,CSVEDPAYQETQYF
TRBV29-1,NA,TRBJ1-2,NA,TGCAGCGTTGAACCACAGGGAAGAAGATATGGCTACACCTTC,CSVEPQGRRYGYTF
TRBV14,NA,TRBJ1-1,TRBD1,TGTGCCAGCAGCCCCAGGACAGGGACGAGGATGAACACTGAAGCTTTCTTT,CASSPRTGTRMNTEAFF
TRBV29-1,NA,TRBJ2-1,NA,TGCAGCGGTGAAGGCGGGATTGACAATGAGCAGTTCTTC,CSGEGGIDNEQFF